These 9 T cell receptor beta chains came from one sample sequenced in a study of vaccination and CD4 T cells after COVID-19. The antigens of these receptors remain unknown. The treatment is: roughly 10-day PBMC culture with coronavirus spike peptide pools or control peptides (ViraFEST assay). CD4+ T cells that had been cultured provided DNA sequenced with the Oncomine TCR Beta short-read assay. Using its own MiXCR run on the PCR reads, TCRdb lists one record per CDR3 protein. The sample gives approximately 11,000 distinct CDR3 sequences, roughly 40% of which show up once; over 25% is in the top ten. The sample was CD4+ T cells from blood, cultured in vitro. These TCRs come from a human donor who had recovered from COVID-19.

The chain carries TRBV6-1 and TRBJ1-2; D unresolved. This CDR3 is built from 14 residues. The V gene lost 5 bases and the J gene lost 10 bases, with 20 bases spanning the gap. Looked up from germline, CDR1 is MNHNS and CDR2 is SASEGT. The CDR3 protein is CASSPYTGRMVYTF. As DNA, the CDR3 is TGTGCCAGCAGTCCGTATACCGGACGTATGGTCTACACCTTC.

The rearrangement joins TRBV6-2 or TRBV6-3 to TRBJ1-1; weak D call: TRBD1 (5 bases). Germline CDR1 reads MNHEY; CDR2 reads SVGEGT. V was trimmed by 0 bases and J by 4 bases, leaving 12 bases between them. This CDR3 has 15 amino acids. CDR3 sequence reads: CASSYSGRVSTEAFF. In nucleotides, the CDR3 is TGTGCCAGCAGTTACTCTGGCAGGGTCAGCACTGAAGCTTTCTTT.

The sample holds one count of this clonotype. The rearrangement uses TRBV6-4 and TRBJ1-1; D remains ambiguous. This CDR3 has 13 residues. V dropped 3 bases and J dropped 7 bases, with 12 bases sitting between them. Germline V gene sequence: CDR1 MRHNA, CDR2 SNTAGT. CDR3 sequence reads: CASSDRQWGEAFF. The CDR3 region has the DNA TGTGCCAGCAGTGATCGCCAGTGGGGTGAAGCTTTCTTT.

This clonotype was observed a few times. The J gene is TRBJ2-5, the V gene TRBV28; D call uncertain. The CDR3 loop spans 12 amino acids. Trimming took off 6 bases at V and 3 bases at J, with 8 bases between the two ends. The germline V gene has CDR1 MDHEN and CDR2 SYDVKM. The CDR3: CASRKREETQYF. The CDR3 DNA reads TGTGCCAGCAGAAAACGGGAAGAGACCCAGTACTTC.

The V gene is TRBV28, the J gene TRBJ1-5, with 7 bases lining up with TRBD1. Losses at the gene ends were 5 bases for V and 2 bases for J; bases not matched to a gene: 9. The CDR3 loop spans 16 amino acids. Per germline, CDR1 MDHEN and CDR2 SYDVKM. The CDR3 bases are TGTGCCAGCAGTAATAGACAGGGAGGGGGCAATCAGCCCCAGCATTTT. Translated, it gives CASSNRQGGGNQPQHF.

The rearrangement joins TRBV11-3 to TRBJ1-2; TRBD1 aligns across 9 bases. This CDR3 spans 14 amino acids. Germline V gives CDR1 SGHNT, CDR2 YENEEA. J lost 1 base, V lost 5 bases, and 2 bases had no gene match. As DNA, the CDR3 is TGTGCCAGCAGCCGGACAGGGGTTAACTATGGCTACACCTTC. Its translation is CASSRTGVNYGYTF.

V usage is TRBV2 and J usage is TRBJ2-4, with D perhaps matching TRBD1 (6 bases). Trimming cost V 2 bases and J 9 bases, with 8 bases left between them. The CDR3 runs to 12 residues. Germline lookup yields CDR1 SNHLY and CDR2 FYNNEI. The CDR3 sequence: CASSETGTIQYF. The CDR3 DNA reads TGTGCCAGCAGTGAAACAGGGACCATTCAGTACTTC.

This clonotype was detected a few times. The rearrangement links TRBV10-3 to TRBJ2-5; no firm D call. The V end was cut by 5 bases, the J end by 2 bases, with 6 bases between. Germline CDR1 reads ENHRY; CDR2 reads SYGVKD. The CDR3 spans 12 residues. CDR3 loop: CAISSIQETQYF. CDR3 DNA sequence: TGTGCCATCAGTTCGATACAAGAGACCCAGTACTTC.

The chain is built from TRBV6-1 and TRBJ2-7; no definite D call. The CDR3 has 14 amino acids. The V end lost 6 bases, the J end lost 5 bases, and 17 bases lay between the germline ends. Germline-derived CDR1 and CDR2 are MNHNS and SASEGT. The CDR3 coding sequence is TGTGCCAGCAGCTCACCCACAGTAAACCACGAGCAGTACTTC. It specifies CASSSPTVNHEQYF.